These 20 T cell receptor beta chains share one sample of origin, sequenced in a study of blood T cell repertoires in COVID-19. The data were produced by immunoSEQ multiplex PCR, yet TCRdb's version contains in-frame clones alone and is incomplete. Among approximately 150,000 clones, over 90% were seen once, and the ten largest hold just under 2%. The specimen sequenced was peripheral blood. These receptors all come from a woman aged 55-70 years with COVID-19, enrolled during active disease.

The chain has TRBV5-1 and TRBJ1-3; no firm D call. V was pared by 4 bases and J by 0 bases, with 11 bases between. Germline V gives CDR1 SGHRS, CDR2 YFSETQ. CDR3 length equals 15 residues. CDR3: CASSLNSISGNTIYF. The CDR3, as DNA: TGCGCCAGCAGCCTAAATTCTATCTCTGGAAACACCATATATTTT.

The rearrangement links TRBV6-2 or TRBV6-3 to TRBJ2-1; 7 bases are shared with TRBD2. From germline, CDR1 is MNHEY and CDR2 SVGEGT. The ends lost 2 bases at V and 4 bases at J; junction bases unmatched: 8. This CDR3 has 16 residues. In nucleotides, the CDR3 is TGTGCCAGCAGTTACCCGAGCAGCGGGGCTTACAATGAGCAGTTCTTC. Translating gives CASSYPSSGAYNEQFF.

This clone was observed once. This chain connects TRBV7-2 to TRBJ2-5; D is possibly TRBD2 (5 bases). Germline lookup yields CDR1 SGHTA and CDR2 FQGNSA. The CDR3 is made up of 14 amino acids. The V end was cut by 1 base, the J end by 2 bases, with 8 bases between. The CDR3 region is CASSLVASQETQYF. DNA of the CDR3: TGTGCCAGCAGCTTAGTAGCGTCGCAAGAGACCCAGTACTTC.

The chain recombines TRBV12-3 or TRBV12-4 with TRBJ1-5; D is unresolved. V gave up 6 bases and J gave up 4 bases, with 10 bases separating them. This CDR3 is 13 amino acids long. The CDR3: CASSPQKNQPQHF. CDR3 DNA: TGTGCCAGCAGCCCCCAAAAAAATCAGCCCCAGCATTTT.

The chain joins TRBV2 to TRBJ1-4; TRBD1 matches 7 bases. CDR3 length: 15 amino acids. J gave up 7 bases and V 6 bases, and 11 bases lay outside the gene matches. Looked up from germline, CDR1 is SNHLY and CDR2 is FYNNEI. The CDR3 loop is CASSPLQGSSEKLFF. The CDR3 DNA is TGTGCCAGCAGCCCTTTACAGGGGAGCAGTGAAAAACTGTTTTTT.

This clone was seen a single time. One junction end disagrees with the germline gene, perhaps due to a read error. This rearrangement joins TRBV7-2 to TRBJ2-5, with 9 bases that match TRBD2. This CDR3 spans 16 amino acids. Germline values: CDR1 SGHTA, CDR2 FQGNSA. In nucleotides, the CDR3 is TGTGCCAGCAGCCCAGACAGGGCCGGGGTAGCGGGGGCACTCGACTTC. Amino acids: CASSPDRAGVAGALDF.

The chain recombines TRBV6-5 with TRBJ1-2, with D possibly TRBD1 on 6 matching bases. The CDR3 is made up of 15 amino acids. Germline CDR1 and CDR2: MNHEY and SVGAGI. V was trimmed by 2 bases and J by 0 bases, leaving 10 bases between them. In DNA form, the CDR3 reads TGTGCCAGCAGTTACGGACAGAGAGCTAACTATGGCTACACCTTC. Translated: CASSYGQRANYGYTF.

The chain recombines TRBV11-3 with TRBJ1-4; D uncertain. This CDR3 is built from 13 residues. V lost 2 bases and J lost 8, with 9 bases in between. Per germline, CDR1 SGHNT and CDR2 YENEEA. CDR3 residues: CASSLNSREKLFF. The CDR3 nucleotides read TGTGCCAGCAGCTTAAACTCGCGGGAAAAACTGTTTTTT.

The CDR3 spells CASSINRGSTGELFF. In DNA form, the CDR3 reads TGTGCCAGTAGTATAAACAGGGGGAGCACCGGGGAGCTGTTTTTT. The chain links TRBV19 to TRBJ2-2; 8 nucleotides align to TRBD1. The trim removed 2 bases at V and 4 bases at J, leaving 3 bases unmatched. Germline V gives CDR1 LNHDA, CDR2 SQIVND (reference sequence). This CDR3 region has 15 residues. The whole variable domain, filled in from reference TRBV19 and TRBJ2-2, reads DGGITQSPKYLFRKEGQNVTLSCEQNLNHDAMYWYRQDPGQGLRLIYYSQIVNDFQKGDIAEGYSVSREKKESFPLTVTSAQKNPTAFYLCASSINRGSTGELFFGEGSRLTVL.

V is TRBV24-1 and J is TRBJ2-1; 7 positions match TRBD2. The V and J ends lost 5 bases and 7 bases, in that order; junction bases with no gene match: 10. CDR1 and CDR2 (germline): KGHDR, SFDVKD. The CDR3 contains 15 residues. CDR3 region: CATSVSVEGGNEQFF. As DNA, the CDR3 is TGTGCCACCAGTGTCTCTGTCGAGGGAGGGAATGAGCAGTTCTTC.

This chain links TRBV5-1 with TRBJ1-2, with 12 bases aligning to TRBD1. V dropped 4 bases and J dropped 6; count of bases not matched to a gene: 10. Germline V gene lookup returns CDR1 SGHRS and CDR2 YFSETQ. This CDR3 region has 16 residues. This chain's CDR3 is CASSASPGQGAHGYTF. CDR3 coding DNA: TGCGCCAGCAGCGCCTCACCGGGACAGGGGGCGCATGGCTACACCTTC.

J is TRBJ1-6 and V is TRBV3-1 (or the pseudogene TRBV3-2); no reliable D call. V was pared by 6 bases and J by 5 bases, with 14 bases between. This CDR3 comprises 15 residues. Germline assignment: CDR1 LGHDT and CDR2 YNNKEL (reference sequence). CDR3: CASRPQDTHNSPLHF. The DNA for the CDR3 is TGTGCCAGCAGGCCACAAGACACCCATAATTCACCCCTCCACTTT.

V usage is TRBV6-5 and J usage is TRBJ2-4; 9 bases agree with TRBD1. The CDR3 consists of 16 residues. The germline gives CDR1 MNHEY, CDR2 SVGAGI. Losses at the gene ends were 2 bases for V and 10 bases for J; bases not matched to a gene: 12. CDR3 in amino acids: CASSYPRGQGLNIQYF. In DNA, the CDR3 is TGTGCCAGCAGTTACCCCCGGGGACAGGGACTAAATATTCAGTACTTC.

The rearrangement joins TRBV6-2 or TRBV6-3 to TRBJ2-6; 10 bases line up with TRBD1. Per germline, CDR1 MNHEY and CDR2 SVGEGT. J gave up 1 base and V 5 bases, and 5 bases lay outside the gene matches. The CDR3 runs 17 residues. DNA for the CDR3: TGTGCCAGCAGTACTACGGACAGGGGGTCTGGGGCCAACGTCCTGACTTTC. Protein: CASSTTDRGSGANVLTF.

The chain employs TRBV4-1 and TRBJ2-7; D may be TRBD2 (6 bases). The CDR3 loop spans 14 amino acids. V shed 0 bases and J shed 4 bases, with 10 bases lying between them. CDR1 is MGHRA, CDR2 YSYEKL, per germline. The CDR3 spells CASSQENGGYEQYF. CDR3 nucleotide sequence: TGCGCCAGCAGCCAAGAGAATGGGGGGTACGAGCAGTACTTC.

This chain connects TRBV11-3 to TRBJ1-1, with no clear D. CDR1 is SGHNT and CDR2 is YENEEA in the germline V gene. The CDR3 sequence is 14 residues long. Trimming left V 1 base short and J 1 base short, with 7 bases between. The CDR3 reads CASSLGGGNTEAFF. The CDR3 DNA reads TGTGCCAGCAGCTTAGGTGGCGGGAACACTGAAGCTTTCTTT.

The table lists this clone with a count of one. CDR3 sequence (DNA): TGTGCCAGCAGAGAACGGAATTCACCCCTCCACTTT. The encoded protein is CASRERNSPLHF. The chain has TRBV25-1 and TRBJ1-6; D remains ambiguous. The CDR3 contains 12 residues. Germline V lookup: CDR1 MGHDK, CDR2 SYGVNS. Between the trimmed V and J ends, which lost 6 bases and 7 bases, there was a span of 7 bases.

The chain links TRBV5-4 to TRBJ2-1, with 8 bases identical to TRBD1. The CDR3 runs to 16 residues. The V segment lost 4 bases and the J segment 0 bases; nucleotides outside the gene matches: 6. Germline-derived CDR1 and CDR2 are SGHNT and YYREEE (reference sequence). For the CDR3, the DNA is TGTGCCAGCAGCGGACAGGGCGTAAGCTCCTACAATGAGCAGTTCTTC. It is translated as CASSGQGVSSYNEQFF.

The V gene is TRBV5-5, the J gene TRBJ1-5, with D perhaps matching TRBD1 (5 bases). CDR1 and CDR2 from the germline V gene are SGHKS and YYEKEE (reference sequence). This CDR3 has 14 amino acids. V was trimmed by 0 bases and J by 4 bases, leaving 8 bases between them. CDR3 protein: CASSLGTTNQPQHF. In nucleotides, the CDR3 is TGTGCCAGCAGCTTGGGGACAACTAATCAGCCCCAGCATTTT.

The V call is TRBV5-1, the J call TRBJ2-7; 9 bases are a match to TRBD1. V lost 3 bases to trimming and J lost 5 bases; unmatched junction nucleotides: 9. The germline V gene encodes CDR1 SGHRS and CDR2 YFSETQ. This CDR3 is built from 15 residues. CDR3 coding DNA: TGCGCCAGCAGCTCAACCGGGACAGGGATTCACGAGCAGTACTTC. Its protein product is CASSSTGTGIHEQYF.